The 27 T cell receptor beta chains reported below all come from one sample, sequenced in a study of control samples from healthy donors and cancer patients. Libraries were prepared by immunoSEQ multiplex PCR; TCRdb keeps only in-frame clonotypes and omits some of them. The table shows 130,000 or so clones, with about 90% occurring only once. The sequenced sample was PBMCs. These receptors were taken from a man aged 50 to 59 with head and neck cancer.

The count of this clone is one. The rearrangement links TRBV27 to TRBJ2-7; D remains unclear. From germline, CDR1 is MNHEY and CDR2 SMNVEV (reference sequence). V lost 6 bases and J lost 3, with 6 bases in between. The CDR3 contains 11 residues. The CDR3: CASSLYYEQYF. CDR3 nucleotides: TGTGCCAGCAGCCTATACTACGAGCAGTACTTC.

The chain joins TRBV3-1 (or the pseudogene TRBV3-2) to TRBJ1-2; D gene uncertain. The CDR3 runs to 15 residues. Per the germline V gene, CDR1 is LGHDT and CDR2 is YNNKEL (reference sequence). V was clipped by 4 bases and J by 4 bases, with 16 bases between them. The CDR3 reads CASSRDEGMAYGYTF. CDR3 nucleotides: TGTGCCAGCAGCCGAGATGAAGGTATGGCCTATGGCTACACCTTC.

The gene calls are TRBV29-1 and TRBJ2-7; D is possibly TRBD1 (6 bases). This CDR3 region has 15 residues. V was shortened by 0 bases and J by 2 bases, with 14 bases between the two germline ends. CDR1 SQVTM and CDR2 ANQGSEA come from the germline V gene. The CDR3 reads CSVEDAMQGTYEQYF. The CDR3 coding sequence is TGCAGCGTTGAAGACGCCATGCAGGGGACCTACGAGCAGTACTTC.

This chain uses TRBV11-1 with TRBJ2-1; 11 bases agree with TRBD2. The CDR3 is 14 residues long. Per the germline V gene, CDR1 is SGHAT and CDR2 is FQDESV (reference sequence). With V trimmed by 6 bases and J by 9 bases, 7 bases remained unmatched. CDR3 residues: CASSSLAGESEQFF. CDR3 nucleotide sequence: TGTGCCAGCAGTTCACTAGCGGGGGAAAGTGAGCAGTTCTTC.

The chain carries TRBV6-5 and TRBJ2-7; 8 nucleotides line up with TRBD1. The germline CDR1 and CDR2 sequences are MNHEY and SVGAGI. This CDR3 spans 15 amino acids. Trimming at V came to 7 bases and at J to 0 bases, leaving 8 bases not matched to a gene. The CDR3: CASMESGTGSYEQYF. The CDR3, as DNA: TGTGCCAGCATGGAGTCCGGGACAGGCTCCTACGAGCAGTACTTC.

This clone was detected only a few times. The chain recombines TRBV3-1 (or the pseudogene TRBV3-2) with TRBJ1-5; possibly TRBD1 for D (5 bases). V lost 4 bases and J lost 3, with 10 bases in between. Germline V lookup: CDR1 LGHDT, CDR2 YNNKEL (reference sequence). The CDR3 extends over 14 amino acids. The CDR3 DNA reads TGTGCCAGCAGCCCACAGGTTCACAATCAGCCCCAGCATTTT. It specifies CASSPQVHNQPQHF.

This clone showed up just once. The rearrangement links TRBV2 to TRBJ2-7; D is unresolved. The V gene's germline CDR1 is SNHLY and CDR2 FYNNEI. Between the trimmed V and J ends, which lost 7 bases and 6 bases, there was a span of 10 bases. This CDR3 is 11 amino acids long. CDR3 amino acids: CASTSSGEQYF. The CDR3 DNA reads as TGTGCCAGCACCTCCTCGGGCGAGCAGTACTTC.

The gene calls are TRBV27 and TRBJ2-7; TRBD1 agrees at 9 bases. V gave up 5 bases and J gave up 3 bases; unmatched junction bases: 8. The germline V gene encodes CDR1 MNHEY and CDR2 SMNVEV (reference sequence). This CDR3 is 15 amino acids long. Here the CDR3 DNA reads TGTGCCAGCAGTCCGCGACAGGGGGTACACTACGAGCAGTACTTC. Translation: CASSPRQGVHYEQYF.

The chain recombines TRBV4-1 with TRBJ2-3; TRBD2 matches at 12 bases. The V gene's germline CDR1 is MGHRA and CDR2 YSYEKL. The CDR3 totals 20 residues. Trimming at V came to 1 base and at J to 2 bases, leaving 13 bases not matched to a gene. The CDR3 nucleotides read TGCGCCAGCAGCCAAGGCGCGACTAGCGGGAGCCTACGTGCCACAGATACGCAGTATTTT. Translation gives CASSQGATSGSLRATDTQYF.

This clone was counted between two and nine times. The chain combines TRBV3-1 (or the pseudogene TRBV3-2) with TRBJ1-6; D remains ambiguous. Germline-derived CDR1 and CDR2 are LGHDT and YNNKEL (reference sequence). V was cut by 3 bases and J by 9 bases, with 9 bases left in between. This CDR3 is built from 13 residues. DNA for the CDR3: TGTGCCAGCAGCCAGCAGTCCCGTTCACCCCTCCACTTT. This gives the protein CASSQQSRSPLHF.

V gene TRBV18 combines with J gene TRBJ1-5, with 7 bases matching TRBD1. Unmatched junction bases numbered 9, after V lost 3 bases and J lost 7 bases. Germline CDR1 KGHSH, CDR2 LQKENI. The CDR3 is 15 amino acids. The CDR3 reads CASSPTQGTGQPQHF. The CDR3 DNA follows: TGTGCCAGCTCACCGACACAGGGGACGGGGCAGCCCCAGCATTTT.

This chain joins TRBV6-5 and TRBJ2-7; 10 bases are shared with TRBD2. J was trimmed by 5 bases and V by 0 bases; bases with no gene match: 4. Germline lookup yields CDR1 MNHEY and CDR2 SVGAGI. The CDR3 totals 15 residues. CDR3 DNA: TGTGCCAGCAGTTACTCCACTAGCGGGAAACACGAGCAGTACTTC. This codes for CASSYSTSGKHEQYF.

This chain links TRBV28 with TRBJ1-2; D remains unclear. V lost 2 bases to trimming and J lost 4 bases, with 8 bases between them. This CDR3 has 13 amino acids. Germline V gene data show CDR1 as MDHEN and CDR2 as SYDVKM. The CDR3 DNA is TGTGCCAGCAGTTTAAAGGACGTCTATGGCTACACCTTC. This sequence encodes CASSLKDVYGYTF.

This clone was seen once. The chain carries TRBV11-2 and TRBJ1-1; D remains ambiguous. V gave up 5 bases and J gave up 4 bases, with 11 bases separating them. The CDR3 spans 13 residues. Germline assignment: CDR1 SGHAT and CDR2 FQNNGV. CDR3 in amino acids: CASSLTVGTEAFF. For the CDR3, the DNA is TGTGCCAGCAGCCTCACCGTGGGCACTGAAGCTTTCTTT. Complete variable domain (other parts from reference TRBV11-2 and TRBJ1-1): EAGVAQSPRYKIIEKRQSVAFWCNPISGHATLYWYQQILGQGPKLLIQFQNNGVVDDSQLPKDRFSAERLKGVDSTLKIQPAKLEDSAVYLCASSLTVGTEAFFGQGTRLTVV.

The sample holds a few counts of this clone. The chain combines TRBV11-2 with TRBJ2-1; maybe TRBD2 (5 bases). Germline V gives CDR1 SGHAT, CDR2 FQNNGV. Trimming pared 5 bases from V and 0 bases from J, leaving 11 bases between. The CDR3 is 15 amino acids. CDR3 nucleotides: TGTGCCAGCAGCCCTACTAGGAGCTCCTACAATGAGCAGTTCTTC. Protein: CASSPTRSSYNEQFF. The entire variable domain, with the rest obtained from reference TRBV11-2 and TRBJ2-1, is as follows: EAGVAQSPRYKIIEKRQSVAFWCNPISGHATLYWYQQILGQGPKLLIQFQNNGVVDDSQLPKDRFSAERLKGVDSTLKIQPAKLEDSAVYLCASSPTRSSYNEQFFGPGTRLTVL.

This chain joins TRBV12-3 or TRBV12-4 and TRBJ2-3, with D unresolved. The CDR3 loop spans 11 amino acids. Trimming removed 7 bases from V and 3 bases from J, with 5 bases in between. For the CDR3, the DNA is TGTGCCAGCATCCTTACAGATACGCAGTATTTT. Residues: CASILTDTQYF.

This clone has only one observation. This chain uses TRBV28 with TRBJ1-1; a weak D match, TRBD1 (5 bases). The CDR3 extends over 16 amino acids. From germline, CDR1 is MDHEN and CDR2 SYDVKM. V gave up 3 bases and J gave up 7 bases, with 21 bases separating them. The CDR3 DNA reads TGTGCCAGCAGTTTTACGTGGGGCCACCACTCAGATGAAGCTTTCTTT. Residues: CASSFTWGHHSDEAFF.

In this sample, this clone turned up a few times. The V call is TRBV19, the J call TRBJ2-1; TRBD2 matches 9 bases. CDR1 is LNHDA and CDR2 is SQIVND in the germline V gene (reference sequence). The CDR3 is 18 residues long. The V and J ends lost 3 bases and 2 bases, in that order; junction bases with no gene match: 11. For the CDR3, the DNA is TGTGCCAGTAGTATTATAGCGGGGGCTTACTTACCCTACAATGAGCAGTTCTTC. Amino acids: CASSIIAGAYLPYNEQFF.

This rearrangement joins TRBV10-3 to TRBJ2-7; tentatively, D is TRBD1 or TRBD2 (5 bases each). V gave up 2 bases and J gave up 6 bases, with 8 bases separating them. The CDR3 has 12 amino acids. Looked up from germline, CDR1 is ENHRY and CDR2 is SYGVKD. The DNA for the CDR3 is TGTGCCATCAGTGAGATGAGGGGCGAGCAGTACTTC. Its protein product is CAISEMRGEQYF.

This CDR3 is CAWSATDGGQPQHF. The CDR3 coding sequence is TGTGCCTGGAGTGCAACCGACGGAGGTCAGCCCCAGCATTTT. The V and J genes are TRBV30 and TRBJ1-5; D gene unclear. Trimming took 1 base from V and 6 from J, leaving 13 bases between them. The CDR3 length is 14 residues. From germline, CDR1 is GTSNPN and CDR2 SVGIG (reference sequence).

The CDR3 DNA reads TGTGCCAGCAGCTTAGGGACAGGGGTTGATTCACCCCTCCACTTT. Translating it yields CASSLGTGVDSPLHF. V gene TRBV7-6 combines with J gene TRBJ1-6; 9 positions agree with TRBD1. Germline CDR1 and CDR2: SGHVS and FNYEAQ. The CDR3 sequence is 15 residues long. Germline trimming cut 1 base from V and 8 bases from J; bases unmatched to any gene: 3.

The chain employs TRBV30 and TRBJ2-7; a weak D match, TRBD1 (5 bases). V lost 4 bases and J 0 bases, leaving 10 bases between the germline ends. CDR3 length equals 13 residues. Germline CDR1 and CDR2: GTSNPN and SVGIG (reference sequence). The CDR3 nucleotides read TGTGCCTGGAATCAGGGCCTCTCCTACGAGCAGTACTTC. Protein sequence: CAWNQGLSYEQYF.

The chain links TRBV28 to TRBJ1-2; D gene ambiguous. The CDR3 length is 12 residues. V was clipped by 2 bases and J by 7 bases, with 8 bases between them. Germline V gives CDR1 MDHEN, CDR2 SYDVKM. DNA of the CDR3: TGTGCCAGCAGTTTACCGGCTTCTGGCTACACCTTC. The encoded protein is CASSLPASGYTF.

V and J are TRBV2 and TRBJ2-7; no firm D call. CDR3 size: 12 residues. The ends were cut back, 3 bases at V and 3 bases at J, with 6 bases in the middle. CDR1 and CDR2 (germline): SNHLY, FYNNEI. The chain's CDR3 is CASSDIFYEQYF. CDR3 sequence (DNA): TGTGCCAGCAGTGATATATTCTACGAGCAGTACTTC.

This sequence joins TRBV9 and TRBJ2-3, with a tentative D call TRBD2 (5 bases). Germline V lookup: CDR1 SGDLS, CDR2 YYNGEE. The length of the CDR3 is 15 residues. Trimming took 4 bases from V and 0 from J, leaving 12 bases between them. In DNA form, the CDR3 reads TGTGCCAGCAGCTCCCGGGTAGCGAGCACAGATACGCAGTATTTT. This encodes CASSSRVASTDTQYF.

The chain couples TRBV19 to TRBJ1-1, with a tentative D call TRBD1 (6 bases). CDR1 is LNHDA, CDR2 SQIVND, per germline (reference sequence). V lost 1 base to trimming and J lost 5 bases, with 14 bases between them. The CDR3 is 15 amino acids. CDR3 nucleotides: TGTGCCAGTAGTATAGGCGGGGGCCAGGGGACTGAAGCTTTCTTT. Translated: CASSIGGGQGTEAFF.

The CDR3 region is CASSLGLAGGNEQFF. The CDR3 region has the DNA TGTGCCAGCAGTTTAGGACTAGCGGGAGGCAATGAGCAGTTCTTC. The chain joins TRBV27 to TRBJ2-1; TRBD2 matches at 14 bases. J gave up 6 bases and V 2 bases, and 0 bases lay outside the gene matches. The CDR3 spans 15 residues. Per the germline V gene, CDR1 is MNHEY and CDR2 is SMNVEV (reference sequence).